One and the same sample provided the 11 T cell receptor beta chains below, sequenced in a study of blood T cell repertoires in COVID-19. The repertoire was sequenced with immunoSEQ multiplex PCR; TCRdb's copy has only in-frame clones and lacks some. The sample shows about 210,000 clones, about 86% of them seen only once. Input material: PBMCs or T cells enriched from blood (not recorded which). These receptor sequences come from a woman in her forties or fifties with acute COVID-19.

The chain combines TRBV6-2 or TRBV6-3 with TRBJ1-1, with D perhaps TRBD1 (6 bases). Deletions cut 4 bases from V and 11 bases from J, with 20 bases between. Germline CDR1 MNHEY, CDR2 SVGEGT. The length of the CDR3 is 14 residues. CDR3 bases: TGTGCCAGCAGTTCTAACAAACAGGGAGTCCGGGCTTTCTTT. It is translated as CASSSNKQGVRAFF.

This clone was recorded once. The J gene is TRBJ2-1, the V gene TRBV18; TRBD2 matches 8 bases. This CDR3 has 15 residues. V lost 4 bases to trimming and J lost 5 bases; unmatched junction nucleotides: 7. Germline-derived CDR1 and CDR2 are KGHSH and LQKENI. The CDR3 sequence is CASSLLSGGNNEQFF. CDR3 coding DNA: TGTGCCAGCTCACTCCTGTCGGGGGGGAACAATGAGCAGTTCTTC.

V is TRBV4-1 and J is TRBJ2-7, with 8 nucleotides matching TRBD1. V was pared by 4 bases and J by 5 bases, with 13 bases of the junction left unmatched. This CDR3 has 16 amino acids. The V gene's germline CDR1 is MGHRA and CDR2 YSYEKL. The CDR3 DNA follows: TGCGCCAGCAGCCTTACCCGACAGGGGCCAGTCCACGAGCAGTACTTC. Its protein product is CASSLTRQGPVHEQYF.

This clone was detected a few times. This rearrangement joins TRBV3-1 (or the pseudogene TRBV3-2) to TRBJ2-7; D unclear. CDR1 is LGHDT and CDR2 is YNNKEL in the germline V gene (reference sequence). There are 17 residues in the CDR3. V lost 4 bases, J lost 3 bases, and 22 bases lay in between. In DNA, the CDR3 is TGTGCCAGCAGCCCTAGTCCTTCCCATCTATCTGGCTACGAGCAGTACTTC. Translating it yields CASSPSPSHLSGYEQYF.

The rearrangement joins TRBV7-6 to TRBJ2-3, with 7 bases that match TRBD2. With 1 base clipped from V and 8 bases from J, the junction kept 12 bases outside the gene matches. This CDR3 region has 16 residues. CDR1 is SGHVS and CDR2 is FNYEAQ in the germline V gene. The CDR3, as DNA: TGTGCCAGCAGCTTAGGAGCGGGACGGCCGTGGGGTACGCAGTATTTT. Protein: CASSLGAGRPWGTQYF.

The chain combines TRBV2 with TRBJ1-4, with no clear D. Trimming removed 4 bases at V and 3 bases at J, with 9 bases between. The germline gives CDR1 SNHLY, CDR2 FYNNEI. The CDR3 has 14 residues. The CDR3 region is CASSVSGSNEKLFF. In DNA, the CDR3 is TGTGCCAGCAGTGTCTCGGGTTCTAATGAAAAACTGTTTTTT. The whole variable domain, remainder taken from reference TRBV2 and TRBJ1-4, is EPEVTQTPSHQVTQMGQEVILRCVPISNHLYFYWYRQILGQKVEFLVSFYNNEISEKSEIFDDQFSVERPDGSNFTLKIRSTKLEDSAMYFCASSVSGSNEKLFFGSGTQLSVL.

This chain joins TRBV6-5 and TRBJ1-2; 7 bases are a match to TRBD1. This CDR3 comprises 15 residues. Germline CDR1 MNHEY, CDR2 SVGAGI. J was trimmed by 6 bases and V by 0 bases; bases with no gene match: 7. CDR3 bases: TGTGCCAGCAGTTACTCGAGGGCAGGGGGACATGGCTACACCTTC. Translated, it gives CASSYSRAGGHGYTF.

The chain couples TRBV28 to TRBJ2-5; the D is unclear. V lost 5 bases, J lost 5 bases, and 9 bases lay in between. Germline V CDR1 and CDR2: MDHEN, SYDVKM. CDR3 size: 12 residues. CDR3 in DNA: TGTGCCAGCAGTCAAACTGCGGAGACCCAGTACTTC. Its protein product is CASSQTAETQYF.

This clone was seen just once. The chain links TRBV6-1 to TRBJ1-6; no clear D gene. Deletions cut 2 bases from V and 7 bases from J, with 9 bases between. The CDR3 loop spans 14 amino acids. From germline, CDR1 is MNHNS and CDR2 SASEGT. CDR3 amino acids: CASSESRGNSPLHF. The CDR3 DNA reads as TGTGCCAGCAGTGAATCTCGGGGAAATTCACCCCTCCACTTT.

The chain has TRBV6-5 and TRBJ2-1; no clear D gene. There are 15 residues in the CDR3. Trimming pared 0 bases from V and 0 bases from J, leaving 6 bases between. CDR1 and CDR2 from the germline V gene are MNHEY and SVGAGI. The DNA for the CDR3 is TGTGCCAGCAGTTACTCTGGCACCTCCTACAATGAGCAGTTCTTC. It specifies CASSYSGTSYNEQFF.

The V and J genes are TRBV14 and TRBJ2-2, with TRBD2 matching 8 bases. The CDR3 contains 17 residues. Germline V gives CDR1 SGHDN, CDR2 FVKESK. V lost 4 bases to trimming and J lost 0 bases; unmatched junction nucleotides: 7. In DNA form, the CDR3 reads TGTGCCAGCAGCCCTTTTGGAGCGGGGGCGAACACCGGGGAGCTGTTTTTT. Translating gives CASSPFGAGANTGELFF.